These 14 T cell receptor beta chains were sequenced from one sample in a study of beta chain features in type 1 diabetes. The study reverse transcribed the entire isolated RNA, so it sequenced expressed TCRB transcripts. The table came from immunoSEQ multiplex PCR; TCRdb's copy has only in-frame clones and leaves some out. The table shows more than 150,000 clones, with 11% occurring only once. The sequenced material came from central memory CD4+ T cells from blood. These receptor sequences come from a man aged 18 to 29 in good health.

This clone has just a few counts. V and J are TRBV29-1 and TRBJ2-2, with D possibly being TRBD1 (7 bases). CDR3 length: 15 amino acids. Germline V lookup: CDR1 SQVTM, CDR2 ANQGSEA. With 4 bases removed from V and 1 base from J, the gap between germline ends came to 13 bases. Here the CDR3 DNA reads TGCAGCGTTGTAGCGCAGGGGGGGAACACCGGGGAGCTGTTTTTT. Translation gives CSVVAQGGNTGELFF.

A few counts support this clone. V and J are TRBV25-1 and TRBJ2-1; 12 nucleotides align to TRBD2. V shed 4 bases and J 6 bases; nucleotides not matched to a gene: 4. This CDR3 has 15 amino acids. Germline V gene lookup returns CDR1 MGHDK and CDR2 SYGVNS. This chain's CDR3 is CASSVLAGGFNEQFF. The DNA for the CDR3 is TGTGCCAGCAGTGTACTAGCGGGGGGATTCAATGAGCAGTTCTTC.

This clone was seen a few times. The same CDR3 also results from other DNA sequences found in this sample. This rearrangement joins TRBV28 to TRBJ1-4; 9 bases agree with TRBD1. This CDR3 spans 14 amino acids. Germline trimming cut 2 bases from V and 6 bases from J; bases unmatched to any gene: 1. The germline CDR1 and CDR2 sequences are MDHEN and SYDVKM. The CDR3 region has the DNA TGTGCCAGCAGTTTACGACAGGGGGATGAAAAACTGTTTTTT. This gives the protein CASSLRQGDEKLFF.

This rearrangement joins TRBV18 to TRBJ2-3; TRBD2 matches at 10 bases. The CDR3 covers 16 residues. J lost 1 base, V lost 1 base, and 2 bases had no gene match. The germline gives CDR1 KGHSH, CDR2 LQKENI. The CDR3 DNA is TGTGCCAGCTCACCACAAACTAGCGGGGGCACAGATACGCAGTATTTT. Encoded protein: CASSPQTSGGTDTQYF.

This clone was counted a few times. The rearrangement links TRBV28 to TRBJ1-5; 7 nucleotides agree with TRBD1. In germline, CDR1 is MDHEN, CDR2 SYDVKM. V gave up 6 bases and J gave up 7 bases; unmatched junction bases: 6. The CDR3 has 13 amino acids. CDR3 bases: TGTGCCAGCAGAAAGACAGGGCAGCAGCCCCAGCATTTT. Protein sequence: CASRKTGQQPQHF.

The chain links TRBV28 to TRBJ2-7; D call uncertain. The CDR3 contains 14 residues. The V and J ends lost 5 bases and 0 bases respectively, with 11 bases between them. Germline V lookup: CDR1 MDHEN, CDR2 SYDVKM. In DNA form, the CDR3 reads TGTGCCAGCAGTAGGGCAGGCGGCTCCTACGAGCAGTACTTC. Translated: CASSRAGGSYEQYF.

This clone has just a few counts. The genes are TRBV29-1 and TRBJ2-1; D is uncertain. The CDR3 is 15 residues long. Germline V CDR1 and CDR2: SQVTM, ANQGSEA. The V gene lost 5 bases and the J gene lost 0 bases, with 14 bases spanning the gap. The chain's CDR3 is CSVLVVLSSYNEQFF. Here the CDR3 DNA reads TGCAGCGTTCTAGTAGTTTTGAGCTCCTACAATGAGCAGTTCTTC.

There are a few counts of this clone. This chain links TRBV7-3 with TRBJ2-7; 7 bases line up with TRBD1. Germline V gene data show CDR1 as SGHTA and CDR2 as FQGTGA. The length of the CDR3 is 14 residues. The junction had 5 bases not matched to a gene; V was cut back by 3 bases and J by 3 bases. The CDR3 reads CASSFAQGSYEQYF. As DNA, the CDR3 is TGTGCCAGCAGCTTCGCACAGGGGAGCTACGAGCAGTACTTC.

Ten or more counts support this clone. The V gene is TRBV19, the J gene TRBJ1-5; possibly TRBD1 for D (6 bases). The CDR3 is made up of 17 amino acids. V was shortened by 5 bases and J by 3 bases, with 20 bases between the two germline ends. Looked up from germline, CDR1 is LNHDA and CDR2 is SQIVND (reference sequence). The CDR3 spells CASSLASSGAANQPQHF. CDR3 bases: TGTGCCAGTAGTTTAGCCTCCTCGGGGGCGGCCAATCAGCCCCAGCATTTT.

The V call is TRBV12-5, the J call TRBJ2-1, with 9 bases that match TRBD1. The CDR3 is 15 residues long. The junction had 4 bases not matched to a gene; V was cut back by 1 base and J by 6 bases. The germline V gene encodes CDR1 LGHNT and CDR2 FRNRAP. This CDR3 is CASGLGGQGGNEQFF. The CDR3 DNA is TGTGCTAGTGGTTTGGGGGGACAGGGAGGCAATGAGCAGTTCTTC.

In its sample, this clone was seen a few times. The chain is built from TRBV5-1 and TRBJ2-7; a possible D gene is TRBD2 (5 bases). The V gene's germline CDR1 is SGHRS and CDR2 YFSETQ. The CDR3 covers 13 residues. V shed 4 bases and J shed 0 bases, with 8 bases lying between them. The CDR3 is CASSKGSSYEQYF. The CDR3 bases are TGCGCCAGCAGCAAAGGGAGCTCCTACGAGCAGTACTTC.

This clone was observed many times. J is TRBJ2-5 and V is TRBV15; no definite D call. Looked up from germline, CDR1 is LNHNV and CDR2 is YYDKDF (reference sequence). This CDR3 is 14 amino acids long. V was cut by 1 base and J by 1 base, with 7 bases left in between. CDR3 in amino acids: CATSRGEAQETQYF. In DNA form, the CDR3 reads TGTGCCACCAGCAGAGGGGAAGCCCAAGAGACCCAGTACTTC.

This clone was found a few times. The rearrangement uses TRBV14 and TRBJ1-2; D call uncertain. The V gene lost 0 bases and the J gene lost 4 bases, with 12 bases spanning the gap. This CDR3 comprises 15 residues. Germline V gives CDR1 SGHDN, CDR2 FVKESK. CDR3 nucleotides: TGTGCCAGCAGCCAAGACGGTCGGGATGGCTATGGCTACACCTTC. This gives the protein CASSQDGRDGYGYTF.

The chain employs TRBV9 and TRBJ1-1; D remains ambiguous. Trimming removed 4 bases at V and 0 bases at J, with 10 bases between. Germline V gene sequence: CDR1 SGDLS, CDR2 YYNGEE. The CDR3 spans 14 residues. CDR3 DNA: TGTGCCAGCAGCCCTAATACAGTGAACACTGAAGCTTTCTTT. It specifies CASSPNTVNTEAFF.